This T cell receptor (beta chain) emerged from a study of response to subunit inactivated influenza vaccine. Points from the study as a whole: Seasonal influenza vaccination, on each occasion, was suggested by the authors to recruit few new T cells.

The table lists this clonotype with a few counts. Its specificity is unknown. In TCRdb, the RT-PCR reads were re-called with MiXCR into one record per CDR3 protein. The sample gives 710,000 or so distinct CDR3 sequences, approximately 14% of which show up once; approximately 10% is in the top ten. The CDR3 is 17 residues long. Looked up from germline, CDR1 is MDHEN and CDR2 is SYDVKM. V shed 7 bases, J shed 9 bases, and the junction held 19 bases outside the gene matches. Material: PBMCs from blood, obtained 11 to 12 days after vaccination. This TCR was sampled from a man aged 50-60 years who received an inactivated influenza vaccine. The chain has TRBV28 and TRBJ2-1, with 9 bases lining up with TRBD2. CDR3 DNA: TGTGCCAGCAATCACCCCCTTGGCGGGGGGGCCGTGGGTGAGCAGTTCTTC. It codes for CASNHPLGGGAVGEQFF.